The next 9 T cell receptor beta chains were all read from a single sample in a study of T cell changes during pregnancy in multiple sclerosis (dated by TCRdb to about 2019). Libraries were prepared through the immunoSEQ multiplex PCR assay. TCRdb re-hosts the immuneACCESS table, in-frame sequences only. Its copies lack some clones; in the studies checked, an unresolved V gene accounts for under half of them, and the cause for the rest is not known. The sample includes about 57,000 clones, with around 90% observed a single time. The ten largest clones add up to around 3.3% of the sample. The sequenced sample was peripheral blood, obtained after pregnancy. The receptors come from a female donor in good health, enrolled as a control in a pregnancy study.

The genes are TRBV4-1 and TRBJ1-1; maybe TRBD1 (6 bases). The germline V and J ends were trimmed by 2 bases and 1 base, with 8 bases remaining between them. Germline-derived CDR1 and CDR2 are MGHRA and YSYEKL. This CDR3 has 14 residues. The CDR3: CASSQPGQNTEAFF. CDR3 nucleotides: TGCGCCAGCAGCCAACCGGGACAGAACACTGAAGCTTTCTTT.

CDR3 region: CAWSWEAQLFF. CDR3 in DNA: TGTGCCTGGAGTTGGGAGGCGCAGCTGTTTTTT. The V gene is TRBV30, the J gene TRBJ2-2, with D perhaps matching TRBD2 (6 bases). The length of the CDR3 is 11 residues. V dropped 2 bases and J dropped 12 bases, with 10 bases sitting between them. Per the germline V gene, CDR1 is GTSNPN and CDR2 is SVGIG (reference sequence).

The CDR3 DNA reads TGTGCCAGCAGCTTGGCTAGCGGGAGTGAGCAGTTCTTC. Translated, it gives CASSLASGSEQFF. This rearrangement joins TRBV7-7 to TRBJ2-1; TRBD2 matches 10 bases. CDR1 and CDR2 from the germline V gene are SSHAT and FNYEAQ (reference sequence). This CDR3 spans 13 amino acids. V was pared by 3 bases and J by 9 bases, with 2 bases of the junction left unmatched.

CDR3 in DNA: TGTGCCAGCCAAAGGGGGGGCGGGGAGCTGTTTTTT. It is translated as CASQRGGGELFF. The J gene is TRBJ2-2, the V gene TRBV6-5; maybe TRBD2 (7 bases). The CDR3 is 12 amino acids. Per the germline V gene, CDR1 is MNHEY and CDR2 is SVGAGI. Trimming took 8 bases from V and 7 from J, leaving 11 bases between them.

This clone was observed a single time. The chain combines TRBV6-1 with TRBJ2-7; 7 bases line up with TRBD2. The germline CDR1 and CDR2 sequences are MNHNS and SASEGT. J lost 0 bases, V lost 11 bases, and 10 bases had no gene match. The CDR3 has 14 amino acids. CDR3 sequence reads: CACCRASGSYEQYF. The DNA for the CDR3 is TGTGCCTGCTGTCGGGCTAGCGGCTCCTACGAGCAGTACTTC.

This chain joins TRBV6-6 and TRBJ2-1; 10 nucleotides agree with TRBD2. This CDR3 has 15 residues. Losses at the gene ends were 6 bases for V and 5 bases for J; bases not matched to a gene: 7. The V gene's germline CDR1 is MNHNY and CDR2 SVGAGI (reference sequence). CDR3 nucleotide sequence: TGTGCCAGCAGATTCCCCGGGACTAGCGACAATGAGCAGTTCTTC. Amino acids: CASRFPGTSDNEQFF.

The genes are TRBV2 and TRBJ2-7, with TRBD1 matching over 7 bases. Germline CDR1 SNHLY, CDR2 FYNNEI. Germline trimming cut 3 bases from V and 6 bases from J; bases unmatched to any gene: 5. The CDR3 contains 13 residues. The CDR3 sequence: CASSEYRGSEQYF. CDR3 nucleotide sequence: TGTGCCAGCAGTGAGTACAGGGGCAGCGAGCAGTACTTC.

V and J are TRBV5-1 and TRBJ2-5, with D perhaps TRBD1 (7 bases). The germline V and J ends were trimmed by 9 bases and 4 bases, with 16 bases remaining between them. The CDR3 contains 13 residues. The germline gives CDR1 SGHRS, CDR2 YFSETQ. CDR3 region: CATAGQWGETQYF. The CDR3 nucleotides read TGCGCCACCGCGGGACAGTGGGGAGAGACCCAGTACTTC.

J is TRBJ2-2 and V is TRBV29-1; TRBD2 agrees at 9 bases. The CDR3 is 15 amino acids. Trimming took 3 bases from V and 0 from J; bases not matched to a gene: 2. Germline CDR1 and CDR2: SQVTM and ANQGSEA. As DNA, the CDR3 is TGCAGCGTTGAGGCGGGAGGGACGAACACCGGGGAGCTGTTTTTT. This encodes CSVEAGGTNTGELFF.